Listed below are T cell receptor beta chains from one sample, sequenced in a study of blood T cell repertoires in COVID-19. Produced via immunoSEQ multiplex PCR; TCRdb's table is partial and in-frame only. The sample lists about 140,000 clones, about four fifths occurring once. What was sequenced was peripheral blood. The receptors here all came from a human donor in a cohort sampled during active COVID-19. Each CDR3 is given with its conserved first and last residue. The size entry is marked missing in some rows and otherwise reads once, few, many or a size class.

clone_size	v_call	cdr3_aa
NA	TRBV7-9	CASSLPGTGNTEAFF
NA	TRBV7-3	CASSPGLAGMDTQYF
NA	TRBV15	CATSRDRGFQPQHF
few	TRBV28	CASSPGLASGTQYF
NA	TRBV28	CASRHRVGEKLFF
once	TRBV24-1	CATSDLGTAYNEQFF
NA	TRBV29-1	CSVGPGDQAFF
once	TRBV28	CASSLDRDNSPLHF
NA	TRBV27	CASDSGGEQYF
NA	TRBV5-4	CASSRKETGANTEAFF
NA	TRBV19	CASSIRDTGRDTIYF
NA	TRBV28	CASRTPGSGTYEQYF
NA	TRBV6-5	CASSRQGWYGYTF
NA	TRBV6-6	CASSVNFGSYEQYF
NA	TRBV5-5	CASSSTGTGYEQYF
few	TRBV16	CASSQRRLAASSYNSPLHF
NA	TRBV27	CASSLAGGYEQYF
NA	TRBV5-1	CASFGTVLDSGANVLTF
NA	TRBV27	CASSSRSSYEQYF
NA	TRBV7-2	CASSLDGGRTYNEQFF
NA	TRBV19	CASRLAGGNTGELFF
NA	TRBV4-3	CASSQVGGRALTDTQYF
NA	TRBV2	CASSPRSFSGNTIYF
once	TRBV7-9	CASSLVSGTDTQYF
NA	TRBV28	CASSPRTFTIYF
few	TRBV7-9	CASSLTGRNSPLHF